Included here is one T cell receptor beta chain sequence, with context. In assigning cohorts, the study relied on participant-reported clinical history. The source of the sample is a study of blood T cell repertoires in COVID-19. Study summary: From T cells, B-cell-depleted T cells, or PBMCs came the material, which was cDNA or gDNA.

This CDR3 contains 12 residues. Germline V lookup: CDR1 WNHNN, CDR2 SYGVQD (reference sequence). V was pared by 0 bases and J by 10 bases, with 6 bases between. Original processing methods: By means of reference gene primer amplification, nucleated cell counts were estimated. Assay used: immunoSEQ multiplex PCR; TCRdb lists only in-frame clones, some missing. V and J calls and clone size are those listed in that table; D and trimming were worked out from the DNA. The table has fewer than 300,000 clones, 80% to 90% seen once. Sequencing used PBMCs or T cells enriched from blood (not recorded which). This chain joins TRBV10-1 and TRBJ1-4, with a tentative D call TRBD1 (5 bases). This TCR was sampled from a man aged 35 to 55 who had recovered from COVID-19. The chain's CDR3 is CASSESGGKLFF. The CDR3 nucleotides are TGCGCCAGCAGTGAGTCCGGGGGAAAACTGTTTTTT.